This T cell receptor beta chain is drawn from a study of blood T cell repertoires in COVID-19. Generated by immunoSEQ multiplex PCR, the TCRdb table keeps only in-frame clones and is missing some. The sample consists of under 45,000 clones, about nine tenths of them appearing once. Germline lookup yields CDR1 SGHRS and CDR2 YFSETQ. The CDR3 covers 14 residues. V lost 0 bases and J lost 4, with 9 bases in between. The chain carries TRBV5-1 and TRBJ2-3; D unclear. The sequence derives from a man in his fifties or sixties with active COVID-19. The sequenced sample consisted of peripheral blood. The CDR3: CASSLEQAADTQYF. In DNA form, the CDR3 reads TGCGCCAGCAGCTTGGAGCAGGCAGCAGATACGCAGTATTTT.